What follows are 21 T cell receptor beta chains derived from one specimen sequenced in a study of cytomegalovirus exposure and HLA in healthy donors. Assay used: immunoSEQ multiplex PCR; TCRdb lists only in-frame clones, some missing. Of approximately 220,000 clones listed, about 93% are singletons. Input material: PBMCs. All receptors come from a woman aged 18-29 years in good health and CMV-seronegative.

The V call is TRBV29-1, the J call TRBJ2-7, with 7 bases matching TRBD2. The junction had 8 bases not matched to a gene; V was cut back by 6 bases and J by 0 bases. Germline lookup yields CDR1 SQVTM and CDR2 ANQGSEA. There are 14 residues in the CDR3. The CDR3 reads CSVELAPSSYEQYF. CDR3 DNA sequence: TGCAGCGTAGAACTAGCGCCGAGCTCCTACGAGCAGTACTTC.

V usage is TRBV27 and J usage is TRBJ2-3, with 9 positions matching TRBD2. The germline CDR1 and CDR2 sequences are MNHEY and SMNVEV (reference sequence). Losses at the gene ends were 5 bases for V and 2 bases for J; bases not matched to a gene: 8. The CDR3 consists of 16 residues. Here the CDR3 DNA reads TGTGCCAGCAGTATTAGACTAGCGGTCAACACAGATACGCAGTATTTT. Protein product: CASSIRLAVNTDTQYF.

The V call is TRBV19, the J call TRBJ1-2; TRBD1 might be the D (6 bases). Germline V gene sequence: CDR1 LNHDA, CDR2 SQIVND (reference sequence). The ends were cut back, 5 bases at V and 6 bases at J, with 16 bases in the middle. CDR3 length: 14 residues. CDR3 sequence (DNA): TGTGCCAGTAGTCCCTTTTTGGGGGCTCATGGCTACACCTTC. Translated, it gives CASSPFLGAHGYTF.

This chain connects TRBV30 to TRBJ2-7; tentatively, D is TRBD2 (6 bases). The germline V and J ends were trimmed by 3 bases and 3 bases, with 15 bases remaining between them. CDR1 and CDR2 (germline): GTSNPN, SVGIG (reference sequence). The CDR3 sequence is 14 residues long. CDR3: CAWRGRGANYEQYF. In DNA, the CDR3 is TGTGCCTGGAGGGGGCGGGGAGCGAACTACGAGCAGTACTTC.

This chain links TRBV5-1 with TRBJ2-2; 7 bases are shared with TRBD2. The CDR3 is 15 amino acids. V shed 0 bases, J shed 5 bases, and the junction held 4 bases outside the gene matches. Germline V CDR1 and CDR2: SGHRS, YFSETQ. The CDR3 DNA reads as TGCGCCAGCAGCTTGGGCGGGAGTGGTACCGGGGAGCTGTTTTTT. Translated: CASSLGGSGTGELFF.

The DNA of the CDR3 is TGTGCCAGCAGCTTAGCGCTATGGGACAGATGGAACACCGGGGAGCTGTTTTTT. This translates into CASSLALWDRWNTGELFF. This rearrangement joins TRBV7-9 to TRBJ2-2; 7 nucleotides line up with TRBD1. V shed 0 bases, J shed 1 base, and the junction held 8 bases outside the gene matches. The CDR3 loop spans 18 amino acids. Germline V gene sequence: CDR1 SEHNR, CDR2 FQNEAQ (reference sequence). Variable domain in full (rest from reference TRBV7-9 and TRBJ2-2): DTGVSQNPRHKITKRGQNVTFRCDPISEHNRLYWYRQTLGQGPEFLTYFQNEAQLEKSRLLSDRFSAERPKGSFSTLEIQRTEQGDSAMYLCASSLALWDRWNTGELFFGEGSRLTVL.

The chain employs TRBV7-8 and TRBJ1-2; unclear D gene. With 2 bases removed from V and 5 bases from J, the gap between germline ends came to 9 bases. Germline V lookup: CDR1 SGHVS, CDR2 FQNEAQ. CDR3 size: 13 residues. The CDR3 bases are TGTGCCAGCAGCTTAAGTCAGAAATATGGCTACACCTTC. This codes for CASSLSQKYGYTF.

DNA for the CDR3: TGTGCCAGCAGTTTTGTAGGGTGGACAGGCAATCAGCCCCAGCATTTT. It encodes CASSFVGWTGNQPQHF. The V gene is TRBV28, the J gene TRBJ1-5; a possible D gene is TRBD1 (6 bases). The ends were cut back, 3 bases at V and 2 bases at J, with 14 bases in the middle. Germline V gene lookup returns CDR1 MDHEN and CDR2 SYDVKM. The CDR3 extends over 16 amino acids.

The chain employs TRBV27 and TRBJ2-3; 8 bases are shared with TRBD2. V was pared by 6 bases and J by 8 bases, with 7 bases of the junction left unmatched. In germline, CDR1 is MNHEY, CDR2 SMNVEV (reference sequence). This CDR3 is built from 13 residues. CDR3 region: CASRTPGGGTQYF. The CDR3 nucleotides are TGTGCCAGCAGGACCCCCGGGGGGGGTACGCAGTATTTT.

The chain combines TRBV27 with TRBJ1-1; D is possibly TRBD1 (6 bases). V lost 1 base to trimming and J lost 11 bases, with 14 bases between them. Germline CDR1 MNHEY, CDR2 SMNVEV (reference sequence). The CDR3 totals 13 residues. The CDR3 sequence: CASSLYGQTGAFF. In DNA, the CDR3 is TGTGCCAGCAGTTTATACGGACAAACAGGGGCTTTCTTT.

This chain links TRBV25-1 with TRBJ1-4; D perhaps matches TRBD1 (6 bases). V lost 3 bases and J 6 bases, leaving 17 bases between the germline ends. CDR1 is MGHDK and CDR2 is SYGVNS in the germline V gene. This CDR3 spans 16 amino acids. The CDR3 is CASSDPRGEWYEKLFF. Written as DNA, the CDR3 is TGTGCCAGCAGTGATCCCAGGGGCGAGTGGTATGAAAAACTGTTTTTT.

The V call is TRBV25-1, the J call TRBJ1-2; TRBD1 agrees at 8 bases. Germline-derived CDR1 and CDR2 are MGHDK and SYGVNS. The length of the CDR3 is 14 residues. With 6 bases clipped from V and 3 bases from J, the junction kept 6 bases outside the gene matches. The CDR3 region is CASRTTGADYGYTF. The DNA of the CDR3 is TGTGCCAGCAGGACGACAGGGGCAGACTATGGCTACACCTTC.

CDR3 in DNA: TGTGCCAGCAGTTGGCACAATGAGCAGTTCTTC. Its translation is CASSWHNEQFF. The V call is TRBV6-1, the J call TRBJ2-1; the D is unclear. Trimming removed 5 bases from V and 5 bases from J, with 4 bases in between. This CDR3 comprises 11 residues. CDR1 is MNHNS and CDR2 is SASEGT in the germline V gene.

The chain couples TRBV6-5 to TRBJ2-1, with 10 nucleotides matching TRBD2. Germline V CDR1 and CDR2: MNHEY, SVGAGI. CDR3 length: 15 residues. With V trimmed by 6 bases and J by 3 bases, 5 bases remained unmatched. The CDR3 DNA follows: TGTGCCAGCAGACCCGGACTAGCGGACTACAATGAGCAGTTCTTC. The encoded protein is CASRPGLADYNEQFF.

The chain carries TRBV19 and TRBJ1-2; D is uncertain. The V gene lost 7 bases and the J gene lost 3 bases, with 15 bases spanning the gap. CDR3 size: 14 residues. The germline CDR1 and CDR2 sequences are LNHDA and SQIVND (reference sequence). The CDR3 DNA reads as TGTGCCAGTATCCCACACACGGCGGACTATGGCTACACCTTC. It translates to CASIPHTADYGYTF.

V and J are TRBV30 and TRBJ2-7; 9 nucleotides line up with TRBD1. CDR1 and CDR2 (germline): GTSNPN, SVGIG (reference sequence). CDR3 length equals 13 residues. The ends lost 3 bases at V and 0 bases at J; junction bases unmatched: 0. The CDR3 coding sequence is TGTGCCTGGAGGGACAGGGGCTCCTACGAGCAGTACTTC. Amino acid sequence: CAWRDRGSYEQYF.

The genes are TRBV6-5 and TRBJ1-1, with 7 bases matching TRBD1. The CDR3 is made up of 15 amino acids. The germline V gene has CDR1 MNHEY and CDR2 SVGAGI. The J segment lost 3 bases and the V segment lost 2 bases, leaving 6 bases of the junction unmatched. The CDR3 nucleotides read TGTGCCAGCAGTTACGCAACAGGGGAGGACACTGAAGCTTTCTTT. It yields the protein CASSYATGEDTEAFF.

This sequence joins TRBV11-3 and TRBJ2-1; either TRBD1 or TRBD2 may supply D (5 bases each). CDR3 size: 14 residues. Trimming cost V 4 bases and J 4 bases, with 11 bases left between them. Germline V lookup: CDR1 SGHNT, CDR2 YENEEA. The DNA of the CDR3 is TGTGCCAGCAGCTCAGAGGGGCCTTACAATGAGCAGTTCTTC. This sequence encodes CASSSEGPYNEQFF.

This clone was detected only a few times. The chain recombines TRBV18 with TRBJ2-7; TRBD1 might be the D (6 bases). V was trimmed by 6 bases and J by 2 bases, leaving 8 bases between them. There are 12 residues in the CDR3. CDR1 KGHSH and CDR2 LQKENI come from the germline V gene. The CDR3 DNA reads as TGTGCCAGCTCGACAGGTCCCTACGAGCAGTACTTC. Protein product: CASSTGPYEQYF.

This sequence joins TRBV2 and TRBJ2-7; 9 bases match TRBD1. The V gene end was trimmed by 4 bases and the J gene end by 5 bases; junction bases not matched to a gene: 6. The germline V gene has CDR1 SNHLY and CDR2 FYNNEI. The CDR3 has 14 amino acids. CDR3 amino acids: CASSVWDRVHEQYF. The CDR3 DNA is TGTGCCAGCAGTGTTTGGGACAGGGTTCACGAGCAGTACTTC.

The chain combines TRBV19 with TRBJ2-5; 9 bases agree with TRBD1. Per the germline V gene, CDR1 is LNHDA and CDR2 is SQIVND (reference sequence). There are 14 residues in the CDR3. Unmatched junction bases numbered 8, after V lost 5 bases and J lost 7 bases. This CDR3 reads CASSSDRGIGTQYF. The CDR3 nucleotides are TGTGCCAGTAGTTCAGACAGGGGGATTGGGACCCAGTACTTC.